These 17 T cell receptor beta chains share one sample of origin, sequenced in a study of blood T cell repertoires in COVID-19. The table came from immunoSEQ multiplex PCR; TCRdb's copy has only in-frame clones and leaves some out. The table lists roughly 120,000 clones, 85% to 90% of them singletons, with 3% to 4% in the top ten. Sequenced input: peripheral blood. All receptors derive from a man between 60 and 70 years old with acute or convalescent COVID-19.

V usage is TRBV7-3 and J usage is TRBJ2-1; weak D call: TRBD2 (5 bases). The V gene's germline CDR1 is SGHTA and CDR2 FQGTGA. Trimming cost V 5 bases and J 0 bases, with 20 bases left between them. This CDR3 spans 18 amino acids. In nucleotides, the CDR3 is TGTGCCAGCAGCCCAACCCCGACCTGGACTGTCTCCTACAATGAGCAGTTCTTC. Translating gives CASSPTPTWTVSYNEQFF. Together with reference TRBV7-3 and TRBJ2-1, the CDR3 gives the full variable domain: GAGVSQTPSNKVTEKGKYVELRCDPISGHTALYWYRQSLGQGPEFLIYFQGTGAADDSGLPNDRFFAVRPEGSVSTLKIQRTERGDSAVYLCASSPTPTWTVSYNEQFFGPGTRLTVL.

The V call is TRBV7-3, the J call TRBJ2-1; D may be TRBD1 (5 bases). Germline V gene sequence: CDR1 SGHTA, CDR2 FQGTGA. The CDR3 is 15 residues long. V shed 5 bases and J shed 1 base, with 12 bases lying between them. The CDR3 nucleotides read TGTGCCAGCAGCACATTAAGGGGTTCCTACAATGAGCAGTTCTTC. Its translation: CASSTLRGSYNEQFF.

This rearrangement joins TRBV11-2 to TRBJ2-3; 9 positions agree with TRBD1. J was trimmed by 4 bases and V by 6 bases; bases with no gene match: 8. The CDR3 sequence is 15 residues long. Germline CDR1 and CDR2: SGHAT and FQNNGV. CDR3 amino acids: CASRTGQGSADTQYF. Here the CDR3 DNA reads TGTGCCAGCAGAACGGGACAGGGATCGGCAGATACGCAGTATTTT.

This chain connects TRBV27 to TRBJ1-2; D might be TRBD1 (5 bases). The CDR3 totals 13 residues. Looked up from germline, CDR1 is MNHEY and CDR2 is SMNVEV (reference sequence). Deletions cut 5 bases from V and 2 bases from J, with 9 bases between. The CDR3 DNA follows: TGTGCCAGCAGTATGGGGCGCAACTATGGCTACACCTTC. Protein sequence: CASSMGRNYGYTF.

The chain combines TRBV6-5 with TRBJ2-5; possible D gene TRBD1, 6 bases. V was clipped by 10 bases and J by 2 bases, with 14 bases between them. This CDR3 has 13 residues. In germline, CDR1 is MNHEY, CDR2 SVGAGI. The CDR3, as DNA: TGTGCCATCGAGGTTCAGGGGCAAGAGACCCAGTACTTC. This gives the protein CAIEVQGQETQYF.

The V and J genes are TRBV19 and TRBJ1-5; 8 nucleotides agree with TRBD1. The CDR3 length is 14 residues. Trimming removed 6 bases from V and 6 bases from J; junction bases left unmatched: 7. Germline V gives CDR1 LNHDA, CDR2 SQIVND (reference sequence). The CDR3: CASSPQGGPQPQHF. In nucleotides, the CDR3 is TGTGCCAGTAGCCCACAGGGGGGCCCTCAGCCCCAGCATTTT. Drawing the rest from reference TRBV19 and TRBJ1-5, the complete variable domain is DGGITQSPKYLFRKEGQNVTLSCEQNLNHDAMYWYRQDPGQGLRLIYYSQIVNDFQKGDIAEGYSVSREKKESFPLTVTSAQKNPTAFYLCASSPQGGPQPQHFGDGTRLSIL.

This chain links TRBV19 with TRBJ2-1, with 10 bases that match TRBD2. The CDR3 is made up of 20 amino acids. V lost 4 bases, J lost 0 bases, and 15 bases stayed unmatched. The germline CDR1 and CDR2 sequences are LNHDA and SQIVND (reference sequence). CDR3 bases: TGTGCCAGTAGTACCTCGGGGGGCGGCGTAGCGGGAGGCTCCTACAATGAGCAGTTCTTC. Amino acids: CASSTSGGGVAGGSYNEQFF.

The J gene is TRBJ2-5, the V gene TRBV7-2; D is perhaps TRBD1 (5 bases). Germline V gene data show CDR1 as SGHTA and CDR2 as FQGNSA. The CDR3 is 14 residues long. Between the trimmed V and J ends, which lost 2 bases and 2 bases, there was a span of 9 bases. The CDR3 protein is CASSLWAGQETQYF. CDR3 sequence (DNA): TGTGCCAGCAGCTTATGGGCAGGGCAAGAGACCCAGTACTTC.

This chain joins TRBV7-2 and TRBJ2-1; D may be TRBD1 (5 bases). V dropped 4 bases and J dropped 0 bases, with 10 bases sitting between them. CDR1 is SGHTA and CDR2 is FQGNSA in the germline V gene. The CDR3 is made up of 15 amino acids. CDR3 DNA: TGTGCCAGCAGCTCGACAGAGAGCTCCTACAATGAGCAGTTCTTC. Its translation is CASSSTESSYNEQFF.

The chain uses TRBV13 and TRBJ2-1; the D gene is possibly TRBD2 (6 bases). Trimming cost V 7 bases and J 7 bases, with 14 bases left between them. The CDR3 length is 13 residues. The germline gives CDR1 PRHDT, CDR2 FYEKMQ (reference sequence). CDR3 nucleotide sequence: TGTGCCAGCAAGGAGGGCCTGGTGAATGAGCAGTTCTTC. It yields the protein CASKEGLVNEQFF.

The gene calls are TRBV9 and TRBJ2-1; 10 positions match TRBD1. With 4 bases clipped from V and 0 bases from J, the junction kept 13 bases outside the gene matches. CDR3 size: 19 residues. CDR1 is SGDLS and CDR2 is YYNGEE in the germline V gene. The CDR3 DNA reads TGTGCCAGCAGCCATACCGGGACAGGGGTTTCCCTCTCCTACAATGAGCAGTTCTTC. Its protein is CASSHTGTGVSLSYNEQFF. Supplemented by reference TRBV9 and TRBJ2-1, the full variable domain reads DSGVTQTPKHLITATGQRVTLRCSPRSGDLSVYWYQQSLDQGLQFLIQYYNGEERAKGNILERFSAQQFPDLHSELNLSSLELGDSALYFCASSHTGTGVSLSYNEQFFGPGTRLTVL.

This chain uses TRBV29-1 with TRBJ2-3; D may be TRBD2 (5 bases). This CDR3 comprises 12 residues. In germline, CDR1 is SQVTM, CDR2 ANQGSEA. V dropped 6 bases and J dropped 3 bases, with 10 bases sitting between them. CDR3 region: CSVREGTDTQYF. As DNA, the CDR3 is TGCAGCGTGAGGGAAGGGACAGATACGCAGTATTTT.

The chain links TRBV27 to TRBJ2-3, with 9 bases lining up with TRBD2. The V segment lost 4 bases and the J segment 2 bases; nucleotides outside the gene matches: 7. CDR3 length equals 16 residues. The germline CDR1 and CDR2 sequences are MNHEY and SMNVEV (reference sequence). This chain's CDR3 is CASSSSRLAATDTQYF. The CDR3 region has the DNA TGTGCCAGCAGTTCATCCCGACTAGCGGCCACAGATACGCAGTATTTT.

This clone was seen only once. The chain has TRBV7-2 and TRBJ2-2, with 7 bases identical to TRBD2. CDR1 is SGHTA and CDR2 is FQGNSA in the germline V gene. With V trimmed by 4 bases and J by 7 bases, 9 bases remained unmatched. This CDR3 has 15 amino acids. CDR3 nucleotide sequence: TGTGCCAGCAGCTCTGAGGCGGGAGTGGACGGGGAGCTGTTTTTT. This translates into CASSSEAGVDGELFF.

This clone was seen only a few times. The rearrangement links TRBV7-2 to TRBJ1-1, with TRBD1 as a possible D gene (6 bases). Germline values: CDR1 SGHTA, CDR2 FQGNSA. The V end lost 1 base, the J end lost 2 bases, and 11 bases lay between the germline ends. The CDR3 consists of 15 residues. CDR3 coding DNA: TGTGCCAGCAGCTTAGTAGGACAGACCAACACTGAAGCTTTCTTT. Protein: CASSLVGQTNTEAFF. The whole variable domain, filled in from reference TRBV7-2 and TRBJ1-1, reads GAGVSQSPSNKVTEKGKDVELRCDPISGHTALYWYRQSLGQGLEFLIYFQGNSAPDKSGLPSDRFSAERTGGSVSTLTIQRTQQEDSAVYLCASSLVGQTNTEAFFGQGTRLTVV.

The sample holds one count of this clone. The V gene is TRBV5-6, the J gene TRBJ2-1; weak D call: TRBD2 (5 bases). The V and J ends lost 1 base and 6 bases respectively, with 17 bases between them. CDR1 and CDR2 (germline): SGHDT, YYEEEE. The CDR3 runs to 16 residues. CDR3 nucleotide sequence: TGTGCCAGCAGCTTGTACCGGAGGCAGGAGAGCAATGAGCAGTTCTTC. Its translation: CASSLYRRQESNEQFF.

The genes are TRBV11-2 and TRBJ1-2; D may be TRBD1 (6 bases). From germline, CDR1 is SGHAT and CDR2 FQNNGV. CDR3 length: 13 residues. The V end was cut by 0 bases, the J end by 9 bases, with 11 bases between. CDR3 region: CASSLEQGGSYTF. CDR3 DNA: TGTGCCAGCAGCTTAGAACAGGGAGGGAGCTACACCTTC.